This T cell receptor beta chain stems from a study of blood T cell repertoires in COVID-19. Germline V gives CDR1 SGHDT, CDR2 YYEEEE. This CDR3 spans 17 amino acids. Trimming removed 4 bases from V and 5 bases from J; junction bases left unmatched: 9. The assay was immunoSEQ multiplex PCR, and TCRdb's table has in-frame clones only and misses some. In the table there are roughly 100,000 clones, 88% of which are singletons. Sequencing used peripheral blood. This receptor was identified in a human donor in a cohort sampled during active COVID-19. The chain carries TRBV5-6 and TRBJ2-3, with TRBD2 identical over 14 bases. The CDR3 loop reads CASSVRTSGGRGDTQYF. CDR3 in DNA: TGTGCCAGCAGCGTCCGGACTAGCGGGGGGCGGGGAGATACGCAGTATTTT.